One sample yielded the 30 T cell receptor beta chains listed below, sequenced in a study of blood T cell repertoires in COVID-19. Assay: immunoSEQ multiplex PCR; the TCRdb copy retains only in-frame clones and omits some. Seen here are around 310,000 clones, approximately 90% observed once, and the top ten hold 6.5% to 8%. Sequences were obtained from peripheral blood. All receptors derive from a woman aged 25-40 years with COVID-19, enrolled during active disease.

The chain joins TRBV2 to TRBJ1-5; no firm D call. Trimming left V 1 base short and J 3 bases short, with 10 bases between. The CDR3 has 15 residues. Germline V gene lookup returns CDR1 SNHLY and CDR2 FYNNEI. The CDR3 spells CASSEGGFDNQPQHF. The CDR3 DNA reads TGTGCCAGCAGTGAAGGAGGGTTTGACAATCAGCCCCAGCATTTT.

The chain recombines TRBV2 with TRBJ1-5, with D maybe TRBD1 (5 bases). The length of the CDR3 is 14 residues. Germline loops: CDR1 SNHLY, CDR2 FYNNEI. The V end was cut by 7 bases, the J end by 3 bases, with 13 bases between. The DNA of the CDR3 is TGTGCCAGCAAAGGGGCCTTAGTCAATCAGCCCCAGCATTTT. This codes for CASKGALVNQPQHF. Supplemented by reference TRBV2 and TRBJ1-5, the full variable domain reads EPEVTQTPSHQVTQMGQEVILRCVPISNHLYFYWYRQILGQKVEFLVSFYNNEISEKSEIFDDQFSVERPDGSNFTLKIRSTKLEDSAMYFCASKGALVNQPQHFGDGTRLSIL.

The chain recombines TRBV5-6 with TRBJ1-2, with TRBD1 matching over 7 bases. Germline-derived CDR1 and CDR2 are SGHDT and YYEEEE. V lost 4 bases and J lost 4; bases outside the gene matches: 7. The CDR3 covers 14 residues. CDR3 coding DNA: TGTGCCAGCAGCCTAGTGGACAGGACCTATGGCTACACCTTC. This gives the protein CASSLVDRTYGYTF.

This clone was recorded once. CDR3 sequence (DNA): TGCGCCAGCAGCACTGGTGTCTGGGAGAGCGATGGCTACACCTTC. Translation gives CASSTGVWESDGYTF. The chain recombines TRBV5-1 with TRBJ1-2; no definite D call. Germline V gene data show CDR1 as SGHRS and CDR2 as YFSETQ. The CDR3 has 15 residues. The V end was cut by 4 bases, the J end by 6 bases, with 19 bases between.

This sequence joins TRBV30 and TRBJ1-1; no firm D call. Germline loops: CDR1 GTSNPN, CDR2 SVGIG (reference sequence). Trimming pared 1 base from V and 0 bases from J, leaving 3 bases between. The CDR3 runs to 12 residues. The CDR3 nucleotides are TGTGCCTGGAGTGCGGTGAACACTGAAGCTTTCTTT. This translates into CAWSAVNTEAFF.

This sequence joins TRBV14 and TRBJ1-4; D is ambiguous. The germline V gene has CDR1 SGHDN and CDR2 FVKESK. The V and J ends lost 2 bases and 7 bases respectively, with 14 bases between them. The CDR3 length is 15 residues. The CDR3 loop reads CASSQTNSLGEKLFF. In DNA form, the CDR3 reads TGTGCCAGCAGCCAAACCAATTCTCTCGGTGAAAAACTGTTTTTT.

In this sample, this clone turned up once. Within the sample, other DNA sequences also encode this same CDR3. The chain is built from TRBV30 and TRBJ2-7; the D is unclear. In germline, CDR1 is GTSNPN, CDR2 SVGIG (reference sequence). With 0 bases removed from V and 4 bases from J, the gap between germline ends came to 4 bases. There are 11 residues in the CDR3. DNA of the CDR3: TGTGCCTGGAGTGTACGGTACGAGCAGTACTTC. It specifies CAWSVRYEQYF.

The chain employs TRBV19 and TRBJ1-1; D might be TRBD1 (6 bases). Germline-derived CDR1 and CDR2 are LNHDA and SQIVND (reference sequence). V was cut by 5 bases and J by 0 bases, with 16 bases left in between. This CDR3 spans 16 amino acids. The CDR3 loop is CASSLSPDRLNTEAFF. The CDR3 DNA follows: TGTGCCAGTAGTCTCAGCCCGGACAGACTGAACACTGAAGCTTTCTTT. The whole variable domain, filled in from reference TRBV19 and TRBJ1-1, reads DGGITQSPKYLFRKEGQNVTLSCEQNLNHDAMYWYRQDPGQGLRLIYYSQIVNDFQKGDIAEGYSVSREKKESFPLTVTSAQKNPTAFYLCASSLSPDRLNTEAFFGQGTRLTVV.

About this clone: A much more abundant neighbour one base away suggests this may be a read error. The same CDR3 can be traced to other DNA sequences in this sample. The rearrangement joins TRBV7-9 to TRBJ1-1, with no clear D. CDR1 SEHNR and CDR2 FQNEAQ come from the germline V gene (reference sequence). V lost 5 bases, J lost 5 bases, and 9 bases lay in between. The CDR3 has 12 residues. The CDR3 sequence: CASSPARTEAFF. DNA for the CDR3: TGTGCCAGCAGCCCAGCCAGGACTGAAGCTTTCTTT.

The chain uses TRBV19 and TRBJ2-1; tentatively, D is TRBD2 (5 bases). The CDR3 runs to 14 residues. Trimming removed 6 bases from V and 3 bases from J, with 12 bases in between. From germline, CDR1 is LNHDA and CDR2 SQIVND (reference sequence). The CDR3 here is CASSGRDYYNEQFF. The CDR3 nucleotides read TGTGCCAGTAGCGGGCGCGACTACTACAATGAGCAGTTCTTC. Together with reference TRBV19 and TRBJ2-1, the CDR3 gives the full variable domain: DGGITQSPKYLFRKEGQNVTLSCEQNLNHDAMYWYRQDPGQGLRLIYYSQIVNDFQKGDIAEGYSVSREKKESFPLTVTSAQKNPTAFYLCASSGRDYYNEQFFGPGTRLTVL.

The CDR3 DNA follows: TGTGCCTGGAGTTCAAGGACTAGCGGGTTAACAGATACGCAGTATTTT. Encoded protein: CAWSSRTSGLTDTQYF. This chain joins TRBV30 and TRBJ2-3; 11 nucleotides align to TRBD2. The length of the CDR3 is 16 residues. J was trimmed by 3 bases and V by 2 bases; bases with no gene match: 7. The germline gives CDR1 GTSNPN, CDR2 SVGIG (reference sequence).

DNA of the CDR3: TGTGCCAGCAGCCCATTCGGGGGTGGGACTGAAGCTTTCTTT. Its translation is CASSPFGGGTEAFF. The chain combines TRBV9 with TRBJ1-1, with a tentative D call TRBD1 (5 bases). Germline loops: CDR1 SGDLS, CDR2 YYNGEE. The CDR3 extends over 14 amino acids. V lost 4 bases, J lost 5 bases, and 15 bases lay in between.

The J gene is TRBJ2-7, the V gene TRBV28; 10 nucleotides match TRBD1. Germline V gives CDR1 MDHEN, CDR2 SYDVKM. The CDR3 extends over 15 amino acids. The J segment lost 2 bases and the V segment lost 6 bases, leaving 7 bases of the junction unmatched. Here the CDR3 DNA reads TGTGCCAGCAGCAGTGGACAGGGGGTCCCCTACGAGCAGTACTTC. It translates to CASSSGQGVPYEQYF. Using reference TRBV28 and TRBJ2-7 for the parts outside the CDR3, the full variable domain is DVKVTQSSRYLVKRTGEKVFLECVQDMDHENMFWYRQDPGLGLRLIYFSYDVKMKEKGDIPEGYSVSREKKERFSLILESASTNQTSMYLCASSSGQGVPYEQYFGPGTRLTVT.

In its sample, this clone was seen once. This chain connects TRBV28 to TRBJ1-6; the match to TRBD1 covers 8 bases. This CDR3 contains 14 residues. Germline CDR1 is MDHEN and CDR2 is SYDVKM. Trimming removed 11 bases from V and 0 bases from J; junction bases left unmatched: 3. CDR3: CAGGQGSYNSPLHF. The CDR3 coding sequence is TGTGCCGGTGGACAGGGCTCCTATAATTCACCCCTCCACTTT.

The gene calls are TRBV28 and TRBJ2-3; 8 bases match TRBD1. Germline CDR1 MDHEN, CDR2 SYDVKM. The CDR3 is made up of 19 amino acids. V dropped 5 bases and J dropped 0; count of bases not matched to a gene: 16. The CDR3 nucleotides are TGTGCCAGCAGTATCCTCGGACAGGGATTGGAGCAGAGCACAGATACGCAGTATTTT. It is translated as CASSILGQGLEQSTDTQYF. Full variable domain (missing parts from reference TRBV28 and TRBJ2-3): DVKVTQSSRYLVKRTGEKVFLECVQDMDHENMFWYRQDPGLGLRLIYFSYDVKMKEKGDIPEGYSVSREKKERFSLILESASTNQTSMYLCASSILGQGLEQSTDTQYFGPGTRLTVL.

The chain employs TRBV6-2 or TRBV6-3 and TRBJ2-7; a weak D match, TRBD2 (6 bases). Germline values: CDR1 MNHEY, CDR2 SVGEGT. This CDR3 region has 14 residues. V was trimmed by 2 bases and J by 3 bases, leaving 11 bases between them. The CDR3 reads CASSYAGLGYEQYF. As DNA, the CDR3 is TGTGCCAGCAGTTACGCGGGACTCGGCTACGAGCAGTACTTC.

The chain recombines TRBV12-3 or TRBV12-4 with TRBJ2-7; possible D gene TRBD1, 6 bases. The CDR3 sequence is 13 residues long. V was cut by 3 bases and J by 3 bases, with 9 bases left in between. In nucleotides, the CDR3 is TGTGCCAGCAGTTTGCCCAGGGGCTACGAGCAGTACTTC. It codes for CASSLPRGYEQYF.

The chain carries TRBV7-9 and TRBJ2-3, with D perhaps matching TRBD2 (6 bases). Germline lookup yields CDR1 SEHNR and CDR2 FQNEAQ (reference sequence). The V gene lost 6 bases and the J gene lost 1 base, with 23 bases spanning the gap. This CDR3 spans 18 amino acids. The CDR3 nucleotides are TGTGCCAGCAGTTGGCTAGCGAGGGTGGACGGGGGCACAGATACGCAGTATTTT. Translated, it gives CASSWLARVDGGTDTQYF.

The rearrangement links TRBV6-6 to TRBJ1-2; D remains unclear. The V end was cut by 0 bases, the J end by 5 bases, with 10 bases between. This CDR3 contains 14 residues. Germline V lookup: CDR1 MNHNY, CDR2 SVGAGI (reference sequence). CDR3 in DNA: TGTGCCAGCAGTTACTCCGGCCAGGTTTATGGCTACACCTTC. Translating gives CASSYSGQVYGYTF.

The rearrangement uses TRBV4-1 and TRBJ2-5, with D perhaps TRBD1 (5 bases). The CDR3 is made up of 16 amino acids. From germline, CDR1 is MGHRA and CDR2 YSYEKL. V shed 0 bases and J shed 2 bases, with 13 bases lying between them. The CDR3 region has the DNA TGCGCCAGCAGCCAAGATCAAGGGGTTTTACAAGAGACCCAGTACTTC. Amino acids: CASSQDQGVLQETQYF.

The chain employs TRBV7-9 and TRBJ2-3; D call uncertain. Germline CDR1 reads SEHNR; CDR2 reads FQNEAQ (reference sequence). V dropped 5 bases and J dropped 2 bases, with 20 bases sitting between them. This CDR3 spans 17 amino acids. The CDR3: CASSPPPAQPNTDTQYF. The CDR3 region has the DNA TGTGCCAGCAGCCCACCTCCCGCGCAACCGAACACAGATACGCAGTATTTT.

The genes are TRBV6-1 and TRBJ2-5, with D possibly TRBD1 on 6 matching bases. Trimming shortened V by 3 bases and J by 4 bases, and 9 bases separated the two germline ends. This CDR3 is 13 amino acids long. Germline lookup yields CDR1 MNHNS and CDR2 SASEGT. The CDR3 sequence: CASSDWGRETQYF. CDR3 coding DNA: TGTGCCAGCAGTGATTGGGGGCGAGAGACCCAGTACTTC.

The chain carries TRBV11-3 and TRBJ2-2; D gene uncertain. Trimming stripped 1 base from V and 7 bases from J, with 10 bases between. There are 14 residues in the CDR3. Looked up from germline, CDR1 is SGHNT and CDR2 is YENEEA. CDR3 sequence reads: CASSLGRARGELFF. The CDR3 bases are TGTGCCAGCAGCTTAGGTAGAGCCCGCGGGGAGCTGTTTTTT. Together with reference TRBV11-3 and TRBJ2-2, the CDR3 gives the full variable domain: EAGVVQSPRYKIIEKKQPVAFWCNPISGHNTLYWYLQNLGQGPELLIRYENEEAVDDSQLPKDRFSAERLKGVDSTLKIQPAELGDSAVYLCASSLGRARGELFFGEGSRLTVL.

This clone was observed a single time. The rearrangement links TRBV28 to TRBJ2-5; possibly TRBD1 for D (5 bases). The germline CDR1 and CDR2 sequences are MDHEN and SYDVKM. Between the trimmed V and J ends, which lost 6 bases and 3 bases, there was a span of 20 bases. The CDR3 runs to 16 residues. This CDR3 is CASSPLGAGREETQYF. The CDR3 DNA is TGTGCCAGCAGCCCTTTAGGGGCAGGGCGTGAAGAGACCCAGTACTTC.

This clone appeared a single time. The chain has TRBV4-1 and TRBJ1-2; 7 nucleotides line up with TRBD1. The germline CDR1 and CDR2 sequences are MGHRA and YSYEKL. CDR3 size: 15 residues. The V segment lost 1 base and the J segment 8 bases; nucleotides outside the gene matches: 10. The CDR3 nucleotides are TGCGCCAGCAGCCAAGGGAATACAGGGGTTGTAGGCTACACCTTC. It encodes CASSQGNTGVVGYTF.

The rearrangement links TRBV5-1 to TRBJ2-5, with a weak D call TRBD2 (5 bases). This CDR3 has 13 amino acids. V was cut by 6 bases and J by 5 bases, with 14 bases left in between. Germline V gene lookup returns CDR1 SGHRS and CDR2 YFSETQ. CDR3 coding DNA: TGCGCCAGCACCTTACTCGGGGTTGAGACCCAGTACTTC. This encodes CASTLLGVETQYF. Full variable domain (remainder filled in from reference TRBV5-1 and TRBJ2-5): KAGVTQTPRYLIKTRGQQVTLSCSPISGHRSVSWYQQTPGQGLQFLFEYFSETQRNKGNFPGRFSGRQFSNSRSEMNVSTLELGDSALYLCASTLLGVETQYFGPGTRLLVL.

The chain couples TRBV5-1 to TRBJ2-4; the match to TRBD2 covers 7 bases. Germline V gives CDR1 SGHRS, CDR2 YFSETQ. Trimming cost V 0 bases and J 1 base; bases outside gene matches: 1. The CDR3 is 15 amino acids. CDR3 in DNA: TGCGCCAGCAGCTTGGTTAGCGGGGCCAAAAACATTCAGTACTTC. This encodes CASSLVSGAKNIQYF.

V usage is TRBV5-1 and J usage is TRBJ2-5, with TRBD2 matching 11 bases. The CDR3 sequence is 15 residues long. V shed 4 bases, J shed 5 bases, and the junction held 7 bases outside the gene matches. Germline V CDR1 and CDR2: SGHRS, YFSETQ. For the CDR3, the DNA is TGCGCCAGCAGCCAATCGGGACTAGCGGTGGAGACCCAGTACTTC. Amino acid sequence: CASSQSGLAVETQYF.

This chain links TRBV5-1 with TRBJ2-2; D is unresolved. Trimming cost V 0 bases and J 3 bases, with 9 bases left between them. The CDR3 has 15 residues. Germline V gives CDR1 SGHRS, CDR2 YFSETQ. The CDR3 bases are TGCGCCAGCAGCTTGGCCGACATACACACCGGGGAGCTGTTTTTT. Amino acid sequence: CASSLADIHTGELFF.

The rearrangement links TRBV5-4 to TRBJ2-1, with D possibly being TRBD2 (6 bases). The V end lost 4 bases, the J end lost 9 bases, and 23 bases lay between the germline ends. CDR1 is SGHNT and CDR2 is YYREEE in the germline V gene (reference sequence). CDR3 size: 16 residues. The CDR3 DNA sequence: TGTGCCAGCAGCCCTCGCCCTTCGGGACTGAACCCTGAGCAGTTCTTC. Its translation: CASSPRPSGLNPEQFF.